The rows below give T cell receptor beta chains drawn from one sample of a study of blood T cell repertoires in COVID-19. The table came from immunoSEQ multiplex PCR; TCRdb's copy has only in-frame clones and leaves some out. The sample lists approximately 140,000 clones; around 85% were seen once. The sample taken for sequencing was peripheral blood. Receptors originate from a woman at least 80 years old with acute or convalescent COVID-19. CDR3s include the opening cysteine and the closing phenylalanine or tryptophan. The D gene is left open where the match is weak. Clone size is stated in some rows and not others, as once, few, many or a class when expanded.

J: TRBJ2-1; V: TRBV2; D: TRBD2; size: .; CDR3: CASSSGTRGGNEQFF; DNA: TGTGCCAGCAGCTCCGGGACTAGAGGTGGCAATGAGCAGTTCTTC
J: TRBJ2-7; V: TRBV4-3; D: TRBD2; size: .; CDR3: CASSQVGLAGVTEQYF; DNA: TGCGCCAGCAGCCAGGTCGGACTAGCGGGAGTTACCGAGCAGTACTTC
J: TRBJ1-1; V: TRBV6-5; D: .; size: .; CDR3: CASSFGGVNTEAFF; DNA: TGTGCCAGCAGTTTTGGGGGGGTGAACACTGAAGCTTTCTTT
J: TRBJ1-6; V: TRBV15; D: .; size: .; CDR3: CATSRERRAPTVNSPLHF; DNA: TGTGCCACCAGCAGAGAGCGCAGGGCCCCGACTGTAAATTCACCCCTCCACTTT
J: TRBJ1-2; V: TRBV7-2; D: TRBD1; size: .; CDR3: CASSGDRLNYGYTF; DNA: TGTGCCAGCAGTGGGGACAGGCTGAACTATGGCTACACCTTC
J: TRBJ2-5; V: TRBV6-2/TRBV6-3; D: TRBD2; size: .; CDR3: CASSYSSLTMLAGEETQYF; DNA: TGTGCCAGCAGTTACTCGAGTCTTACGATGCTAGCGGGGGAAGAGACCCAGTACTTC
J: TRBJ1-5; V: TRBV11-2; D: .; size: once; CDR3: CASSAYSNQPQHF; DNA: TGTGCCAGCAGCGCCTATAGCAATCAGCCCCAGCATTTT
J: TRBJ1-2; V: TRBV5-4; D: .; size: .; CDR3: CASSFDRGGYTF; DNA: TGTGCCAGCAGCTTCGACAGAGGAGGCTACACCTTC
J: TRBJ2-1; V: TRBV11-3; D: .; size: .; CDR3: CASSASSAYNEQFF; DNA: TGTGCCAGCAGCGCAAGCAGCGCCTACAATGAGCAGTTCTTC
J: TRBJ1-3; V: TRBV18; D: TRBD1; size: .; CDR3: CASSTNGQGAGNTIYF; DNA: TGTGCCAGCTCAACGAACGGACAGGGAGCTGGAAACACCATATATTTT
J: TRBJ1-4; V: TRBV7-8; D: TRBD1; size: .; CDR3: CASSSRTGPGEKLFF; DNA: TGTGCCAGCAGCTCTAGGACAGGGCCGGGGGAAAAACTGTTTTTT
J: TRBJ1-3; V: TRBV5-1; D: TRBD1; size: .; CDR3: CASSLAGRGENTIYF; DNA: TGCGCCAGCAGCTTGGCGGGCAGGGGGGAGAACACCATATATTTT
J: TRBJ1-4; V: TRBV7-2; D: .; size: .; CDR3: CASSLGGGLMKKLFF; DNA: TGTGCCAGCAGCTTAGGTGGAGGATTAATGAAGAAACTGTTTTTT
J: TRBJ1-2; V: TRBV5-6; D: .; size: .; CDR3: CASSLAGYGYTF; DNA: TGTGCCAGCAGCTTGGCGGGATATGGCTACACCTTC
J: TRBJ2-2; V: TRBV10-1; D: TRBD1; size: .; CDR3: CASSTGTGGTGELFF; DNA: TGCGCCAGCAGTACCGGGACAGGGGGCACCGGGGAGCTGTTTTTT
J: TRBJ1-2; V: TRBV3-1/TRBV3-2; D: .; size: .; CDR3: CASGPIRSNYGYTF; DNA: TGTGCCAGTGGCCCTATACGGAGTAACTATGGCTACACCTTC
J: TRBJ2-7; V: TRBV10-3; D: TRBD2; size: .; CDR3: CAISERQIAGYEQYF; DNA: TGTGCCATCAGTGAGAGGCAAATAGCGGGCTACGAGCAGTACTTC
J: TRBJ2-3; V: TRBV4-3; D: TRBD1; size: few; CDR3: CASRKQGATDTQYF; DNA: TGCGCCAGCAGGAAACAGGGGGCCACAGATACGCAGTATTTT
J: TRBJ1-5; V: TRBV3-1/TRBV3-2; D: TRBD1; size: .; CDR3: CASSRYRGDQPQHF; DNA: TGTGCCAGCAGCCGCTACAGGGGGGATCAGCCCCAGCATTTT
J: TRBJ2-1; V: TRBV18; D: .; size: .; CDR3: CASSRLSGISYNEQFF; DNA: TGTGCCAGCTCCCGACTGTCGGGTATCTCCTACAATGAGCAGTTCTTC
J: TRBJ2-1; V: TRBV15; D: TRBD2; size: .; CDR3: CATSRLRGSGGYNEQFF; DNA: TGTGCCACCAGCAGACTAAGGGGTAGCGGGGGTTACAATGAGCAGTTCTTC
J: TRBJ2-6; V: TRBV5-5; D: .; size: .; CDR3: CASSLGAASSGANVLTF; DNA: TGTGCCAGCAGCTTGGGGGCAGCCAGCTCTGGGGCCAACGTCCTGACTTTC
J: TRBJ1-6; V: TRBV9; D: .; size: .; CDR3: CASSARTGDNSPLHF; DNA: TGTGCCAGCAGCGCACGGACGGGGGATAATTCACCCCTCCACTTT
J: TRBJ1-2; V: TRBV23-1; D: .; size: .; CDR3: CASSHLPGANYGYTF; DNA: TGCGCCAGCAGTCATCTGCCAGGGGCTAACTATGGCTACACCTTC
J: TRBJ1-5; V: TRBV6-5; D: .; size: .; CDR3: CASKGRVSNQPQHF; DNA: TGTGCCAGCAAAGGCAGGGTGAGCAATCAGCCCCAGCATTTT
J: TRBJ1-1; V: TRBV7-2; D: TRBD1; size: .; CDR3: CASSRRTGKGVAEAFF; DNA: TGTGCCAGCAGCCGCAGGACAGGGAAGGGAGTGGCTGAAGCTTTCTTT
J: TRBJ2-1; V: TRBV6-6; D: .; size: .; CDR3: CASSRPSGYNEQFF; DNA: TGTGCCAGCAGTAGACCAAGCGGGTACAATGAGCAGTTCTTC
J: TRBJ1-6; V: TRBV5-1; D: .; size: .; CDR3: CASSLGGPYNSPLHF; DNA: TGCGCCAGCAGCTTGGGGGGGCCCTATAATTCACCCCTCCACTTT
J: TRBJ1-4; V: TRBV6-2/TRBV6-3; D: .; size: .; CDR3: CASSDKGTTNEKLFF; DNA: TGTGCCAGCAGTGACAAGGGGACAACTAATGAAAAACTGTTTTTT
J: TRBJ1-1; V: TRBV10-3; D: TRBD1; size: .; CDR3: CAISESGPGTGRTEAFF; DNA: TGTGCCATCAGTGAGTCAGGCCCCGGGACAGGGCGCACTGAAGCTTTCTTT
J: TRBJ1-2; V: TRBV9; D: .; size: once; CDR3: CASPLGTQKGLDYGYTF; DNA: TGTGCCAGTCCGCTCGGGACACAAAAAGGTCTCGACTATGGCTACACCTTC
J: TRBJ1-1; V: TRBV2; D: .; size: .; CDR3: CASSREGGPWTEAFF; DNA: TGTGCCAGCAGCCGAGAGGGGGGGCCGTGGACTGAAGCTTTCTTT
J: TRBJ1-5; V: TRBV19; D: .; size: .; CDR3: CASKVGLYSNQPQHF; DNA: TGTGCCAGTAAGGTGGGACTGTATAGCAATCAGCCCCAGCATTTT
J: TRBJ1-1; V: TRBV5-1; D: .; size: .; CDR3: CASSSGQENTEAFF; DNA: TGCGCCAGCAGCTCGGGTCAAGAGAACACTGAAGCTTTCTTT
J: TRBJ1-3; V: TRBV5-4; D: .; size: .; CDR3: CASSLGGRSAGNTIYF; DNA: TGTGCCAGCAGCTTGGGTGGCAGGTCCGCTGGAAACACCATATATTTT
J: TRBJ1-2; V: TRBV5-1; D: TRBD1; size: .; CDR3: CASSLRGPYGYTF; DNA: TGCGCCAGCAGCTTGAGGGGGCCCTATGGCTACACCTTC
J: TRBJ1-1; V: TRBV5-1; D: TRBD1; size: .; CDR3: CASSLASGGRRNTEAFF; DNA: TGCGCCAGCAGCTTGGCGTCAGGGGGCCGCCGTAACACTGAAGCTTTCTTT
J: TRBJ1-1; V: TRBV9; D: TRBD1; size: .; CDR3: CASSVGRGLGTEAFF; DNA: TGTGCCAGCAGCGTAGGCAGGGGGCTCGGCACTGAAGCTTTCTTT
J: TRBJ2-1; V: TRBV6-5; D: TRBD2; size: .; CDR3: CASSYSTSGGRNEQFF; DNA: TGTGCCAGCAGTTACTCAACTAGCGGGGGAAGAAATGAGCAGTTCTTC
J: TRBJ1-4; V: TRBV5-1; D: TRBD1; size: .; CDR3: CASSLGDRDEKLFF; DNA: TGCGCCAGCAGCTTGGGGGACAGGGATGAAAAACTGTTTTTT
J: TRBJ1-1; V: TRBV6-2/TRBV6-3; D: TRBD1; size: .; CDR3: CASSHAGTGAPVAFF; DNA: TGTGCCAGCAGCCACGCCGGGACAGGGGCGCCCGTGGCTTTCTTT
J: TRBJ1-6; V: TRBV2; D: TRBD1; size: once; CDR3: CASGGTGRLDSPLHF; DNA: TGTGCCAGCGGGGGGACAGGGCGTTTGGATTCACCCCTCCACTTT
J: TRBJ1-2; V: TRBV19; D: .; size: .; CDR3: CASWGRNYGYTF; DNA: TGTGCCAGTTGGGGCAGGAACTATGGCTACACCTTC
J: TRBJ2-3; V: TRBV7-6; D: .; size: .; CDR3: CASSYEDRQGFADTQYF; DNA: TGTGCCAGCAGCTATGAAGATCGGCAGGGGTTTGCAGATACGCAGTATTTT
J: TRBJ1-2; V: TRBV12-3/TRBV12-4; D: TRBD1; size: .; CDR3: CASSRDRGPNYTF; DNA: TGTGCCAGCAGTCGGGACAGGGGCCCCAACTACACCTTC
J: TRBJ2-2; V: TRBV18; D: TRBD2; size: .; CDR3: CASSSGSGVNTGELFF; DNA: TGTGCCAGCTCATCTGGGAGCGGGGTGAACACCGGGGAGCTGTTTTTT
J: TRBJ1-4; V: TRBV7-2; D: TRBD1; size: .; CDR3: CASSRGQGATNEKLFF; DNA: TGTGCCAGCAGTCGGGGACAGGGGGCGACTAATGAAAAACTGTTTTTT
J: TRBJ1-1; V: TRBV7-2; D: .; size: .; CDR3: CASSIRPSSGTEAFF; DNA: TGTGCCAGCAGCATAAGACCTTCTAGTGGGACTGAAGCTTTCTTT
J: TRBJ2-7; V: TRBV12-3/TRBV12-4; D: TRBD2; size: .; CDR3: CASSLLAGSEQYF; DNA: TGTGCCAGCAGTCTACTAGCGGGGAGCGAGCAGTACTTC
J: TRBJ1-5; V: TRBV11-2; D: TRBD1; size: .; CDR3: CASSLDRGLSPQHF; DNA: TGTGCCAGCAGCCTAGACAGGGGGCTGTCACCCCAGCATTTT
J: TRBJ2-2; V: TRBV19; D: .; size: few; CDR3: CASSIDRRNTGELFF; DNA: TGTGCCAGTAGTATAGATCGTCGGAACACCGGGGAGCTGTTTTTT
J: TRBJ2-7; V: TRBV12-5; D: .; size: .; CDR3: CASGFTGYEQYF; DNA: TGTGCTAGTGGTTTTACTGGCTACGAGCAGTACTTC
J: TRBJ1-5; V: TRBV18; D: .; size: .; CDR3: CASSPSGSNQPQHF; DNA: TGTGCCAGCTCACCTAGTGGTAGCAATCAGCCCCAGCATTTT
J: TRBJ1-2; V: TRBV29-1; D: .; size: .; CDR3: CSVVAAGGGYTF; DNA: TGCAGCGTTGTAGCGGCGGGAGGTGGCTACACCTTC
J: TRBJ1-4; V: TRBV7-2; D: .; size: once; CDR3: CASSLSLPGKLFF; DNA: TGTGCCAGCAGCTTATCTCTCCCCGGGAAACTGTTTTTT